This T cell receptor (beta chain) was observed in a study of OX40 agonist ivuxolimab in advanced cancers. The data were produced by immunoSEQ multiplex PCR, yet TCRdb's version contains in-frame clones alone and is incomplete. The table has tens of thousands of clones, roughly 80% seen once; the top ten hold over 4.5%. Per the germline V gene, CDR1 is SGHDT and CDR2 is YYEEEE. Trimming pared 2 bases from V and 8 bases from J, leaving 4 bases between. This CDR3 spans 11 amino acids. This TCR was sampled from an adult with an advanced solid tumor such as melanoma, head and neck, liver or kidney cancer. V gene TRBV5-6 combines with J gene TRBJ2-2; no clear D. Here the sequenced sample was CD4+ or CD8+ T cells sorted from blood, taken in a trial of the OX40 agonist ivuxolimab. The CDR3: CASSFGGELFF. CDR3 sequence (DNA): TGTGCCAGCAGCTTTGGTGGGGAGCTGTTTTTT.